This TCR beta chain is from a study of blood T cell repertoires in COVID-19. The CDR3 runs 17 residues. Germline V gene sequence: CDR1 SEHNR, CDR2 FQNEAQ (reference sequence). J gave up 3 bases and V 1 base, and 7 bases lay outside the gene matches. Data came from immunoSEQ multiplex PCR; TCRdb stores just in-frame clones and leaves some out. The repertoire holds 80,000 to 95,000 clones, with roughly 84% as singletons. This TCR was recovered from a woman between 65 and 79 years old with acute or convalescent COVID-19. Sequencing was carried out using peripheral blood. V and J are TRBV7-9 and TRBJ2-1; 9 positions match TRBD2. The CDR3 region is CASSLVRTSEDYNEQFF. CDR3 in DNA: TGTGCCAGCAGCTTAGTCCGGACTAGCGAAGACTACAATGAGCAGTTCTTC. Full variable domain (remainder filled in from reference TRBV7-9 and TRBJ2-1): DTGVSQNPRHKITKRGQNVTFRCDPISEHNRLYWYRQTLGQGPEFLTYFQNEAQLEKSRLLSDRFSAERPKGSFSTLEIQRTEQGDSAMYLCASSLVRTSEDYNEQFFGPGTRLTVL.